The clone carrying this T cell receptor beta chain was recorded at least ten times. Its antigen is not identified. The read ends 3 residues before the CDR3 terminus; that terminus is restored from the germline J gene. Here immunoSEQ multiplex PCR was the method, and the copy in TCRdb shows in-frame clones only, minus some. The sample was found to contain tens of thousands of clones, and every one recurs. The data were obtained in a study of T cell clonality in common variable immunodeficiency. Broader study findings: Common variable immunodeficiency TCR beta sequences reportedly had fewer deletions and N-nucleotide insertions.

The germline V gene encodes CDR1 MGHRA and CDR2 YSYEKL. Germline trimming cut 4 bases from V and 1 base from J; bases unmatched to any gene: 3. This CDR3 comprises 14 residues. The genes are TRBV4-1 and TRBJ1-1; 7 nucleotides match TRBD1. The sequencing sample was made of peripheral blood mononuclear cells. The receptor was derived from a person aged 18 to 70 in good health. The CDR3 protein is CASSPGQENTEAFF. CDR3 DNA, as far as it was read: TGCGCCAGCAGCCCCGGACAGGAGAACACTGAA.